The T cell receptor (beta chain) under discussion was sequenced for a study of cytomegalovirus exposure and HLA in healthy donors. Findings of the study overall: In vitro assays verified that a few CMV-associated chains recognized CMV antigens specifically. V- and J-gene trimming of TCR beta was linked (in a later analysis) to a missense DCLRE1C variant.

Note on this clone: Antigen unknown.

The length of the CDR3 is 15 residues. CDR1 is SGHKS and CDR2 is YYEKEE in the germline V gene (reference sequence). V shed 1 base and J shed 3 bases, with 11 bases lying between them. Use of 60 Vbeta and 13 Jbeta primers characterized the PCR. Clones were read by immunoSEQ multiplex PCR, and TCRdb kept only the in-frame ones, dropping some. The data show 200,000 to 300,000 clones, 75% to 85% seen once. The sample comprised PBMCs. This rearrangement joins TRBV5-5 to TRBJ2-1, with D hard to call. The clonotype originates from an older woman in good health and CMV-seropositive. The CDR3 protein is CASSLSPPSYNEQFF. In DNA form, the CDR3 reads TGTGCCAGCAGCTTGTCGCCTCCGAGCTACAATGAGCAGTTCTTC.